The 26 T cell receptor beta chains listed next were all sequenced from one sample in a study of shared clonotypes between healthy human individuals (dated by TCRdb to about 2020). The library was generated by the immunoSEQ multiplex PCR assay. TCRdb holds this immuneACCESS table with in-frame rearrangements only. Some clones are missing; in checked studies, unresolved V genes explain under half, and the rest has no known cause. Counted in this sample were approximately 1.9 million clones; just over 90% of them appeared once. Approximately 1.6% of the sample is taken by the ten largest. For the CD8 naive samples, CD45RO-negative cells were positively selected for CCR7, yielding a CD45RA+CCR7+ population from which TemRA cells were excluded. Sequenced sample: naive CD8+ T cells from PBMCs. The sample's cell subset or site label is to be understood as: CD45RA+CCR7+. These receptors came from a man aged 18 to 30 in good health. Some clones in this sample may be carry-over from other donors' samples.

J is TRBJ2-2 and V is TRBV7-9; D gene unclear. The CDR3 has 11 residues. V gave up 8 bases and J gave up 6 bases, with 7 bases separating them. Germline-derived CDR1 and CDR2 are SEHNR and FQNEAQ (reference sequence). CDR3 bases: TGTGCCAGCCGTACCTCCGGGGAGCTGTTTTTT. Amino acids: CASRTSGELFF.

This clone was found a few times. The CDR3 DNA reads as TGCAGCGTCGCTATAAGGATTAACACTGAAGCTTTCTTT. This sequence encodes CSVAIRINTEAFF. The chain employs TRBV29-1 and TRBJ1-1; D unresolved. Germline V gives CDR1 SQVTM, CDR2 ANQGSEA. CDR3 length equals 13 residues. V lost 6 bases and J 2 bases, leaving 13 bases between the germline ends.

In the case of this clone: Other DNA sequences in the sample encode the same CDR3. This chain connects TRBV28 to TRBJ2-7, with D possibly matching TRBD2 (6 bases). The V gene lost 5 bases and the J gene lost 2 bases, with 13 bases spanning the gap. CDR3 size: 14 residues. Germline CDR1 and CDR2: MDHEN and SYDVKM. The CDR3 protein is CASSLRGRTYEQYF. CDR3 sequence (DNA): TGTGCCAGCAGTCTCCGGGGGAGGACCTACGAGCAGTACTTC. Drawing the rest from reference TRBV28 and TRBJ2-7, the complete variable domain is DVKVTQSSRYLVKRTGEKVFLECVQDMDHENMFWYRQDPGLGLRLIYFSYDVKMKEKGDIPEGYSVSREKKERFSLILESASTNQTSMYLCASSLRGRTYEQYFGPGTRLTVT.

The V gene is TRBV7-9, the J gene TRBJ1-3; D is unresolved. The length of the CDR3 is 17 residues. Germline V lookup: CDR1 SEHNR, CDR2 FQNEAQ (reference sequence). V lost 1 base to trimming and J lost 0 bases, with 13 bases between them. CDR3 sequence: CASSLGGEAYSGNTIYF. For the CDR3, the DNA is TGTGCCAGCAGCTTAGGTGGCGAAGCGTACTCTGGAAACACCATATATTTT.

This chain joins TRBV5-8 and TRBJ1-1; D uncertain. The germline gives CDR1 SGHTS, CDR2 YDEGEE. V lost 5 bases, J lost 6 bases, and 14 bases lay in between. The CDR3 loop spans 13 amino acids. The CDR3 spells CASRGIVRSEAFF. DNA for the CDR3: TGTGCCAGCAGAGGGATAGTGCGGTCTGAAGCTTTCTTT.

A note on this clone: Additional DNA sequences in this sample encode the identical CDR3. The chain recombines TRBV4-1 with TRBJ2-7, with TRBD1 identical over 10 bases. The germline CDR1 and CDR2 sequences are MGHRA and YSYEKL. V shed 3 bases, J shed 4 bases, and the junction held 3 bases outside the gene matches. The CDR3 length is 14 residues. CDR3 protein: CASSQVGQGYEQYF. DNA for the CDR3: TGCGCCAGCAGCCAGGTGGGACAGGGGTACGAGCAGTACTTC.

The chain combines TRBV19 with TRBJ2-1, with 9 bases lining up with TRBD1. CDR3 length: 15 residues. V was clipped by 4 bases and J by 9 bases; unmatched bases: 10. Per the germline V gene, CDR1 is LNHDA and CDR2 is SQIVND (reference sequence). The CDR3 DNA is TGTGCCAGTAGTACGGGGACAGGGCTTCTCCCTGAGCAGTTCTTC. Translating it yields CASSTGTGLLPEQFF.

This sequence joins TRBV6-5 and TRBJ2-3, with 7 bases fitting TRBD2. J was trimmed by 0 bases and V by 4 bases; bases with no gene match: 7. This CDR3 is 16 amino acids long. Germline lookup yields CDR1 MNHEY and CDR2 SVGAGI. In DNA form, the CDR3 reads TGTGCCAGCAGTTTGTCTCTAGCGGCCAGCACAGATACGCAGTATTTT. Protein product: CASSLSLAASTDTQYF.

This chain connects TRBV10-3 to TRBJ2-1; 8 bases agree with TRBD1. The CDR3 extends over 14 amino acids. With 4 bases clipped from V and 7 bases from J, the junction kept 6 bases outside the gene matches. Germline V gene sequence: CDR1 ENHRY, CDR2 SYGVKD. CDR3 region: CAISAPDRENEQFF. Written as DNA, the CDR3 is TGTGCCATCAGTGCCCCGGACAGGGAGAATGAGCAGTTCTTC.

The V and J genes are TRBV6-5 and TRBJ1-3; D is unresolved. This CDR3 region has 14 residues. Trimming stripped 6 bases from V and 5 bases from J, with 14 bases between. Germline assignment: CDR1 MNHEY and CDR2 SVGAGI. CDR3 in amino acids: CASRTGFERNTIYF. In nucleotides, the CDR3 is TGTGCCAGCAGGACGGGGTTCGAACGAAACACCATATATTTT.

The CDR3 DNA sequence: TGTGCCAGCAGCCAACAGGGGTCAAGTAACTATGGCTACACCTTC. Amino acids: CASSQQGSSNYGYTF. V gene TRBV28 combines with J gene TRBJ1-2; TRBD1 matches 7 bases. J was trimmed by 1 base and V by 6 bases; bases with no gene match: 8. The CDR3 spans 15 residues. Per germline, CDR1 MDHEN and CDR2 SYDVKM.

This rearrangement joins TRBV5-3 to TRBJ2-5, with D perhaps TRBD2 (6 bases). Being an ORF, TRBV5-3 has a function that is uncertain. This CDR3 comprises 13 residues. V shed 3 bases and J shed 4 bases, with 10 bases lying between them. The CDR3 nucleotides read TGTGCCAGAAGCTCGCGACTAGGAGAGACCCAGTACTTC. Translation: CARSSRLGETQYF.

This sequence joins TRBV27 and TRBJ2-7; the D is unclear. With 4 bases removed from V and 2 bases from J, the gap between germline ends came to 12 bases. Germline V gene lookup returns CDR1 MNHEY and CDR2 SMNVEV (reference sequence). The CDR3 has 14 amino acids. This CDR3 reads CASSSINIPYEQYF. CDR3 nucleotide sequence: TGTGCCAGCAGTTCCATAAACATCCCCTACGAGCAGTACTTC.

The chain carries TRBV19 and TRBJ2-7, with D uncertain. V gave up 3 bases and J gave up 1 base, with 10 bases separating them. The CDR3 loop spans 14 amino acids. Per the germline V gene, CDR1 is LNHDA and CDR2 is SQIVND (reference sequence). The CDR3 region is CASSIPSVSYEQYF. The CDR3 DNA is TGTGCCAGTAGTATCCCCTCGGTGTCCTACGAGCAGTACTTC.

CDR3 loop: CASSLSGDLTYNEQFF. The CDR3 nucleotides read TGTGCCAGCAGTTTATCGGGGGACCTGACCTACAATGAGCAGTTCTTC. This chain uses TRBV27 with TRBJ2-1; either TRBD1 or TRBD2 may supply D (5 bases each). There are 16 residues in the CDR3. Trimming left V 0 bases short and J 2 bases short, with 11 bases between. Germline V gives CDR1 MNHEY, CDR2 SMNVEV (reference sequence).

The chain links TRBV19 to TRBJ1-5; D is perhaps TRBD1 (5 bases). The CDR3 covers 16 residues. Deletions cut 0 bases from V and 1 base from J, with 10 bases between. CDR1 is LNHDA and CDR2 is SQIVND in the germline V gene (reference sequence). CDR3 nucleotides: TGTGCCAGTAGTATAGAAGAGGGGATGAGCAATCAGCCCCAGCATTTT. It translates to CASSIEEGMSNQPQHF.

CDR3 sequence: CASSRDGGAGNTIYF. The CDR3 DNA reads TGTGCCAGCAGTCGGGACGGAGGTGCTGGAAACACCATATATTTT. The chain joins TRBV6-5 to TRBJ1-3, with D possibly matching TRBD1 (5 bases). Germline assignment: CDR1 MNHEY and CDR2 SVGAGI. Between the trimmed V and J ends, which lost 5 bases and 2 bases, there was a span of 13 bases. The CDR3 loop spans 15 amino acids.

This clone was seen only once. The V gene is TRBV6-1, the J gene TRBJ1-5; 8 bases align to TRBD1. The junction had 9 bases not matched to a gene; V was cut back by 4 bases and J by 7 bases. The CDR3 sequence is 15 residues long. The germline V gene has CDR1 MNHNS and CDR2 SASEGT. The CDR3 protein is CASSGDRSMGQPQHF. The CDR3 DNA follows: TGTGCCAGCAGTGGGGACAGGTCGATGGGACAGCCCCAGCATTTT.

The CDR3 loop reads CASSIDRVERNEQFF. The CDR3, as DNA: TGTGCCAGTAGTATTGACAGGGTCGAACGAAATGAGCAGTTCTTC. This chain links TRBV19 with TRBJ2-1; TRBD1 matches at 7 bases. From germline, CDR1 is LNHDA and CDR2 SQIVND (reference sequence). This CDR3 spans 15 amino acids. The J segment lost 7 bases and the V segment lost 3 bases, leaving 9 bases of the junction unmatched.

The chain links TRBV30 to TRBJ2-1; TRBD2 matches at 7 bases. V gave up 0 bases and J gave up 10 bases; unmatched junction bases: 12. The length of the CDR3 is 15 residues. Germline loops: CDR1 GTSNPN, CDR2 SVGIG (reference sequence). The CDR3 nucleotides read TGTGCCTGGAGTGTACTCCTAGCGGCGGGGTCGGAGCAGTTCTTC. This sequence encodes CAWSVLLAAGSEQFF.

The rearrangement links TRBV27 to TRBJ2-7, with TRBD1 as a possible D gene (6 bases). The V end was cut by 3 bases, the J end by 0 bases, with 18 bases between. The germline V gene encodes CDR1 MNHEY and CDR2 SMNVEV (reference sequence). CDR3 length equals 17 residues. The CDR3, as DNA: TGTGCCAGCAGTTTTTTGGCGGCAGGGGCACTCTCCTACGAGCAGTACTTC. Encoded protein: CASSFLAAGALSYEQYF.

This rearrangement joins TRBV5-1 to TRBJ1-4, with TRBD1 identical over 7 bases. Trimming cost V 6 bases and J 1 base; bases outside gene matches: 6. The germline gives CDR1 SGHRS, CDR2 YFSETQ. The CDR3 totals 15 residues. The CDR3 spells CASTRGPITNEKLFF. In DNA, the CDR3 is TGCGCCAGCACTAGGGGGCCGATAACTAATGAAAAACTGTTTTTT.

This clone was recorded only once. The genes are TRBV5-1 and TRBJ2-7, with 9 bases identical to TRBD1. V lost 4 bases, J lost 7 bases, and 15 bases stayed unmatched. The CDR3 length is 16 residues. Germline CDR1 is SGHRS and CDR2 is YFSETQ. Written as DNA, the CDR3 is TGCGCCAGCAGCAGTGACAGGGGGATGGGGATTGTTGAGCAGTACTTC. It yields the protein CASSSDRGMGIVEQYF.

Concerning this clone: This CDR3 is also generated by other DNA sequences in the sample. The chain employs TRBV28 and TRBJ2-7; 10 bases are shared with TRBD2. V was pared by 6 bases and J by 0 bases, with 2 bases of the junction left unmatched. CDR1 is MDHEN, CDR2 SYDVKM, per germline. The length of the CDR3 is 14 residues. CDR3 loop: CASRSSGSSYEQYF. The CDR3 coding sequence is TGTGCCAGCAGATCTAGCGGGAGCTCCTACGAGCAGTACTTC.

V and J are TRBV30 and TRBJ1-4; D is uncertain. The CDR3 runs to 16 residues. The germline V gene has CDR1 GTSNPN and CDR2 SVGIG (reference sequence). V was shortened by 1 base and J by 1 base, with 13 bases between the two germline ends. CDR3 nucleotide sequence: TGTGCCTGGAGTGGGACCCAGGAAGGAACTAATGAAAAACTGTTTTTT. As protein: CAWSGTQEGTNEKLFF.

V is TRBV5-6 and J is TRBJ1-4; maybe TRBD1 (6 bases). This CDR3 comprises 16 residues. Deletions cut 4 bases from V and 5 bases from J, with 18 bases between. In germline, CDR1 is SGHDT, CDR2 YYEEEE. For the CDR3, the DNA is TGTGCCAGCAGCACCGATCCTGGGACACAGAATGAAAAACTGTTTTTT. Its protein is CASSTDPGTQNEKLFF. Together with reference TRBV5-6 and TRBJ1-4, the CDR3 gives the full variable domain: DAGVTQSPTHLIKTRGQQVTLRCSPKSGHDTVSWYQQALGQGPQFIFQYYEEEERQRGNFPDRFSGHQFPNYSSELNVNALLLGDSALYLCASSTDPGTQNEKLFFGSGTQLSVL.